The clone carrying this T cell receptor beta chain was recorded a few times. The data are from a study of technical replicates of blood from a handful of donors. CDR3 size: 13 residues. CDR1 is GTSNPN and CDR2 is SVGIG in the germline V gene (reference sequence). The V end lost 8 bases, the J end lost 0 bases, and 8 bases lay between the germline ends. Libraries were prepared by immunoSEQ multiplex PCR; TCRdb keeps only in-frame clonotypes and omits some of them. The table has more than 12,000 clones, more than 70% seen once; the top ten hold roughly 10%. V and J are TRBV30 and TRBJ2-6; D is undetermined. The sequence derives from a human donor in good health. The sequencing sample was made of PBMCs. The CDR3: CASSSSGANVLTF. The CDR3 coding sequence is TGTGCCAGTTCCAGCTCTGGGGCCAACGTCCTGACTTTC.